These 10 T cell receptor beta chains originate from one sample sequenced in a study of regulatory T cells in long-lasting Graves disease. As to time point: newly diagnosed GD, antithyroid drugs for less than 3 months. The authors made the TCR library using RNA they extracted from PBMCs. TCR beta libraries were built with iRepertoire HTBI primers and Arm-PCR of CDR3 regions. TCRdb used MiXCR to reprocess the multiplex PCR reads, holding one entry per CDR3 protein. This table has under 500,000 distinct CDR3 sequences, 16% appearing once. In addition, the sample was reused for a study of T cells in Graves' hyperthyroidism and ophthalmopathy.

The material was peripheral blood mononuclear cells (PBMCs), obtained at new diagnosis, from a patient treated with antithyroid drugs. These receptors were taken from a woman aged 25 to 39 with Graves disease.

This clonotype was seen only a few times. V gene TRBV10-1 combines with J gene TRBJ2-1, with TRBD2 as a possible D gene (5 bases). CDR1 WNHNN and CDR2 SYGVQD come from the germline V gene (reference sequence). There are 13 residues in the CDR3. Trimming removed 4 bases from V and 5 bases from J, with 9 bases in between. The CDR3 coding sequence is TGCGCCAGCAGTGCGGGATCTAACAATGAGCAGTTCTTC. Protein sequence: CASSAGSNNEQFF.

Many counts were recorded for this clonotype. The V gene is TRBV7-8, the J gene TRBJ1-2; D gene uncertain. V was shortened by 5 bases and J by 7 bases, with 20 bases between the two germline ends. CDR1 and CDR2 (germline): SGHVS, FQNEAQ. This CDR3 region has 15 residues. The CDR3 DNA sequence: TGTGCCAGCAGCCCGCGCCCTCACGGTCTTAGTGGCTACACCTTC. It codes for CASSPRPHGLSGYTF.

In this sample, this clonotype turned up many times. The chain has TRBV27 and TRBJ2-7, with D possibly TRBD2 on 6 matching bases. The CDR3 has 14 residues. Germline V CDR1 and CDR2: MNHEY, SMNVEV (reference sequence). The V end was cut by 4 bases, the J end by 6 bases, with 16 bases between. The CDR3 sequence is CASSSTSLRGEQYF. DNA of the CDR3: TGTGCCAGCAGTTCAACTAGCTTAAGGGGCGAGCAGTACTTC.

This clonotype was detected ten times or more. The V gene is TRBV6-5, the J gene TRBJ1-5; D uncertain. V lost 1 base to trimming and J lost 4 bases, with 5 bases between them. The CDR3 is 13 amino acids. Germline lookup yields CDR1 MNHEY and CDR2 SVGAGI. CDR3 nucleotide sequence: TGTGCCAGCAGTTACTTGATTAATCAGCCCCAGCATTTT. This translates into CASSYLINQPQHF.

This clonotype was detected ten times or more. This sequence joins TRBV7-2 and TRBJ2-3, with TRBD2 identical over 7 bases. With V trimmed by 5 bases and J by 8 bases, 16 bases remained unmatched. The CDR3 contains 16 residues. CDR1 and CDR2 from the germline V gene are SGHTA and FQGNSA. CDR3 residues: CASSPMSGRAGGTQYF. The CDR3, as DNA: TGTGCCAGCAGCCCCATGAGTGGGAGGGCCGGCGGTACGCAGTATTTT.

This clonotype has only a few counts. The CDR3 region is CASSPGQIYNEQFF. In DNA form, the CDR3 reads TGCGCCAGCAGCCCTGGACAGATTTACAATGAGCAGTTCTTC. V and J are TRBV5-1 and TRBJ2-1, with a weak D call TRBD1 (6 bases). The V end was cut by 4 bases, the J end by 4 bases, with 12 bases between. The CDR3 contains 14 residues. CDR1 is SGHRS, CDR2 YFSETQ, per germline.

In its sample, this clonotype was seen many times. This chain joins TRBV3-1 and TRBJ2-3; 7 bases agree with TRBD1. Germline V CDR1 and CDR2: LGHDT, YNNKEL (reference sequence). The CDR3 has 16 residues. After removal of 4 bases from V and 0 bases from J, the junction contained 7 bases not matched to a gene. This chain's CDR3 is CASSPWTGSSTDTQYF. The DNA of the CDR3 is TGTGCCAGCAGCCCCTGGACAGGATCTAGCACAGATACGCAGTATTTT.

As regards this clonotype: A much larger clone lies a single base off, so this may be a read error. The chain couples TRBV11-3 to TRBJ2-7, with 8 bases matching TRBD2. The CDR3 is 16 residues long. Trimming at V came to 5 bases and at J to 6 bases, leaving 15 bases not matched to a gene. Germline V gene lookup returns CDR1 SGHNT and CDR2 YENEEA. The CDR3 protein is CASSPEEKLAATEQYF. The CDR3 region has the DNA TGTGCCAGCAGCCCAGAAGAGAAACTAGCGGCCACCGAGCAGTACTTC.

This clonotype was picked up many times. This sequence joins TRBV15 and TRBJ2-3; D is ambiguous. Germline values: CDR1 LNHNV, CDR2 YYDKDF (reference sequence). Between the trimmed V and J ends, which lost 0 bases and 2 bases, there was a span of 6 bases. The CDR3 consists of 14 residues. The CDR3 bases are TGTGCCACCAGCAGAGAGGACCCCACAGATACGCAGTATTTT. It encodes CATSREDPTDTQYF.

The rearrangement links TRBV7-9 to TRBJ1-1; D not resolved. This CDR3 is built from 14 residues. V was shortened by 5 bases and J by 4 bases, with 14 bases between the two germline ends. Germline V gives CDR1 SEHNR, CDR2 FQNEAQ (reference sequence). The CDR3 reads CASSALKGTTEAFF. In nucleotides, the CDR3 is TGTGCCAGCAGCGCCCTTAAGGGCACCACTGAAGCTTTCTTT.